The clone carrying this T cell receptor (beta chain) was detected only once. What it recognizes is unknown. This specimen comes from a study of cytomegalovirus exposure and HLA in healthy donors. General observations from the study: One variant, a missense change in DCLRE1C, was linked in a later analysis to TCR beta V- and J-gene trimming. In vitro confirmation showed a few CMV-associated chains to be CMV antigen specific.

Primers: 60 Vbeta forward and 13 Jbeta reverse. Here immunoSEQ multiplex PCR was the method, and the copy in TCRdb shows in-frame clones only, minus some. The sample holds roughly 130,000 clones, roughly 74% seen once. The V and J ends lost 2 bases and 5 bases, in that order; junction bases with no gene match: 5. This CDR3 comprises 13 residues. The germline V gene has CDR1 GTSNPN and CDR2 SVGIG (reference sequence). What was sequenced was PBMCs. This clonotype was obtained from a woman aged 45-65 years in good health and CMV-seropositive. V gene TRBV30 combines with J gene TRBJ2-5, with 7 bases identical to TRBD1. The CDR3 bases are TGTGCCTGGAGTACAGGGGCGGTGGAGACCCAGTACTTC. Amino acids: CAWSTGAVETQYF.